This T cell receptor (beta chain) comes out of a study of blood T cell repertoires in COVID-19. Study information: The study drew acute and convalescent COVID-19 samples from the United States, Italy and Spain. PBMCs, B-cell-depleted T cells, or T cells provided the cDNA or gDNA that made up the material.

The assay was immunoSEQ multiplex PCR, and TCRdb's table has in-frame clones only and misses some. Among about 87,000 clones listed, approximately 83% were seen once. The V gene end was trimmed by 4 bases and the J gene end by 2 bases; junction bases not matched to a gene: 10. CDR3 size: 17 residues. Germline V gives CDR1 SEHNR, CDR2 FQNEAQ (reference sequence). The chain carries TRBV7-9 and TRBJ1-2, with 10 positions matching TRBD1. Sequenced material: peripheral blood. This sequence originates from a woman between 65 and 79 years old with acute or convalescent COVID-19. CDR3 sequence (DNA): TGTGCCAGCAGCTCCCAAAAAACGGGACAGGGGAACTATGGCTACACCTTC. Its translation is CASSSQKTGQGNYGYTF.